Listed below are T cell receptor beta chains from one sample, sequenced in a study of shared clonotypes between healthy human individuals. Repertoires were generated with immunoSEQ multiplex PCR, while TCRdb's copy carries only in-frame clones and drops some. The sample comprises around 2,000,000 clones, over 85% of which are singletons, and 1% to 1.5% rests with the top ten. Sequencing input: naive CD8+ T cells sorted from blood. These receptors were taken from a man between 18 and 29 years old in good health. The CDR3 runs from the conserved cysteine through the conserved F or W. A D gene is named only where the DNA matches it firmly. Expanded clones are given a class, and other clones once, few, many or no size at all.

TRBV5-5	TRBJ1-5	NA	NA	CASSLYGASGQPQHF	TGTGCCAGCAGCTTGTACGGGGCCTCTGGTCAGCCCCAGCATTTT
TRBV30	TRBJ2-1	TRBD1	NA	CAWTAGGEQFF	TGTGCCTGGACGGCAGGGGGAGAGCAGTTCTTC
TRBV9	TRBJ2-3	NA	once	CASGHGTRTDTQYF	TGTGCCAGCGGTCACGGGACACGCACAGATACGCAGTATTTT
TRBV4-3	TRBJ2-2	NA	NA	CASSQDRNSVSGELFF	TGCGCCAGCAGCCAAGATAGGAATAGTGTGTCCGGGGAGCTGTTTTTT
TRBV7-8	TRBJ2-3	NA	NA	CASSLVLGATDTQYF	TGTGCCAGCAGCTTAGTTCTGGGGGCCACAGATACGCAGTATTTT
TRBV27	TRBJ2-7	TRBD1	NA	CASSRVGTGAYEQYF	TGTGCCAGCAGCCGAGTGGGGACAGGAGCCTACGAGCAGTACTTC
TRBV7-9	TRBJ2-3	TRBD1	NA	CASSLGQGPTDTQYF	TGTGCCAGCAGCTTAGGACAGGGGCCCACAGATACGCAGTATTTT
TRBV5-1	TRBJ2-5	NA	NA	CASSLDGATQYF	TGCGCCAGCAGCTTGGACGGAGCGACCCAGTACTTC
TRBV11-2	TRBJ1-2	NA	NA	CATGTADGYTF	TGTGCCACCGGGACGGCGGATGGCTACACCTTC
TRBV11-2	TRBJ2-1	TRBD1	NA	CASSFQGAYNEQFF	TGTGCCAGCAGCTTTCAGGGGGCCTACAATGAGCAGTTCTTC
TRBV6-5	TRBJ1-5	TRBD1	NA	CASMIRTGSNQPQHF	TGTGCCAGCATGATAAGGACAGGGAGTAATCAGCCCCAGCATTTT
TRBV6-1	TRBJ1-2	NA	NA	CASSPPPTF	TGTGCCAGCAGTCCCCCTCCCACCTTC
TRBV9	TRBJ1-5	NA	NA	CASSAGWSNQPQHF	TGTGCCAGCAGCGCTGGTTGGAGCAATCAGCCCCAGCATTTT
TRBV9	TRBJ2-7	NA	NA	CASSTTGTLVSYEQYF	TGTGCCAGCAGCACGACCGGGACATTAGTCTCCTACGAGCAGTACTTC